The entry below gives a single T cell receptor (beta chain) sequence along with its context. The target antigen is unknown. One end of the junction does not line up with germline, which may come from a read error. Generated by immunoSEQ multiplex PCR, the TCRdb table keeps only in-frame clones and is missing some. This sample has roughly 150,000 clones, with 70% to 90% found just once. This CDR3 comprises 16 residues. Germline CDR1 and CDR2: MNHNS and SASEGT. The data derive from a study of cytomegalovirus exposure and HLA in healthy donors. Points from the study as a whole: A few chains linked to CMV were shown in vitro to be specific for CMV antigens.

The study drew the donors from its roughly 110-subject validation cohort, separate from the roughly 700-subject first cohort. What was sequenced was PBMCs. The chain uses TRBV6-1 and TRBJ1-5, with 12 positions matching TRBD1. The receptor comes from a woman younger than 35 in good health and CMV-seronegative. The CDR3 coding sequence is TGTGCCAGCAGGGAAGACGGGACAGGGGGCGGTCAGCCCCAGCATTTT. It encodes CASREDGTGGGQPQHF.